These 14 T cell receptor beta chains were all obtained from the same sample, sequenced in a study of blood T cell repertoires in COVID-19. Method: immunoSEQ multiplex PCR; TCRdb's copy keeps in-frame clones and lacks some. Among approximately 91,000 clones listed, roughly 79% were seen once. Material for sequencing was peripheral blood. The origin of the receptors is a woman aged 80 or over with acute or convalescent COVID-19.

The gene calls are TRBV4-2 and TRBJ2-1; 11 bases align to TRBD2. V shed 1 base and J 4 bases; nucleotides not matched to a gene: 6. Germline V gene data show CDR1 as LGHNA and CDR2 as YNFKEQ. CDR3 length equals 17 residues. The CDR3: CASSQGQGTSGYNEQFF. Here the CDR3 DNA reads TGTGCCAGCAGCCAAGGGCAAGGGACTAGCGGATACAATGAGCAGTTCTTC.

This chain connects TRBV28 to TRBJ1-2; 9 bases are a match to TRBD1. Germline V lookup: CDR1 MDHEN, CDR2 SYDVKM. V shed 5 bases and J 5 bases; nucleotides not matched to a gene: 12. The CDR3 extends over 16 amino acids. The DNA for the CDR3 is TGTGCCAGCAGTCCTCCGGGACAGGGCGGTTCTTATGGCTACACCTTC. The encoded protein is CASSPPGQGGSYGYTF.

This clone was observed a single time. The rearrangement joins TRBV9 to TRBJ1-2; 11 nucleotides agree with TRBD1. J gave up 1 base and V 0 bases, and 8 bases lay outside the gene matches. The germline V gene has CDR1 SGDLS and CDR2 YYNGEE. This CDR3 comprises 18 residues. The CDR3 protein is CASSVGGQGARGNYGYTF. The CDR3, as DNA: TGTGCCAGCAGCGTAGGAGGACAGGGGGCGCGCGGTAACTATGGCTACACCTTC.

The CDR3 region is CASSVAASGGRETQYF. The CDR3 DNA reads TGTGCCAGCAGCGTAGCCGCTAGCGGGGGAAGAGAGACCCAGTACTTC. The chain combines TRBV9 with TRBJ2-5; 10 bases are a match to TRBD2. V lost 0 bases and J lost 4; bases outside the gene matches: 6. The V gene's germline CDR1 is SGDLS and CDR2 YYNGEE. The CDR3 covers 16 residues.

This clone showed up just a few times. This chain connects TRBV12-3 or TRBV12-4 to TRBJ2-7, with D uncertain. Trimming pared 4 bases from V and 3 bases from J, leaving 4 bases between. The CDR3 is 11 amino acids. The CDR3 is CASSSGYEQYF. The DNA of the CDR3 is TGTGCCAGCAGTTCCGGCTACGAGCAGTACTTC.

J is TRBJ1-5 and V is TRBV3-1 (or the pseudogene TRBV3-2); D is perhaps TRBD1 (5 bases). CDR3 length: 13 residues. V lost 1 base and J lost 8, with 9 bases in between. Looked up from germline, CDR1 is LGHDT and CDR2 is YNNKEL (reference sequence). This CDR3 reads CASSQAAQEPQHF. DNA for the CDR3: TGTGCCAGCAGCCAAGCGGCACAGGAGCCCCAGCATTTT.

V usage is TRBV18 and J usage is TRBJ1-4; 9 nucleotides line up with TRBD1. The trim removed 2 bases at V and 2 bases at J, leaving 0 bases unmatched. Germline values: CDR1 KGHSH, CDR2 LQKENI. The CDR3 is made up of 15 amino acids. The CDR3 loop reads CASSPGTGTNEKLFF. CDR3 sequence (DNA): TGTGCCAGCTCACCAGGGACAGGGACTAATGAAAAACTGTTTTTT.

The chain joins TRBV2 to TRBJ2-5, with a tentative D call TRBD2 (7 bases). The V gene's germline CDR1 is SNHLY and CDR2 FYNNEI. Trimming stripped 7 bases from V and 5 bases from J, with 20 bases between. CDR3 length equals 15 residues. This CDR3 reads CASKPGGGGGETQYF. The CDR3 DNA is TGTGCCAGCAAGCCGGGTGGAGGCGGGGGCGAGACCCAGTACTTC.

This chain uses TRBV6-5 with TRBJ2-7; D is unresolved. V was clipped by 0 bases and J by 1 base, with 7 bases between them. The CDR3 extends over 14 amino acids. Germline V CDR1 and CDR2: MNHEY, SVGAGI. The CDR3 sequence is CASSYSVSSYEQYF. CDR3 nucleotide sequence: TGTGCCAGCAGTTACTCGGTCAGTTCCTACGAGCAGTACTTC.

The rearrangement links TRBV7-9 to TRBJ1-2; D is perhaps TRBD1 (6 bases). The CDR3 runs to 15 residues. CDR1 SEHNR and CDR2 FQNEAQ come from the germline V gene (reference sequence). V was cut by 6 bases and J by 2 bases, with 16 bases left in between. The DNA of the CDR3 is TGTGCCAGCAGTTCCCGGACAGTCCTCAACTATGGCTACACCTTC. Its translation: CASSSRTVLNYGYTF.

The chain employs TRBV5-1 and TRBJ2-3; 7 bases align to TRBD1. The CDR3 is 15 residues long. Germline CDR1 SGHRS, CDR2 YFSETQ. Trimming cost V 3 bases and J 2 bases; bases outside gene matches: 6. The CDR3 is CASSSGTDYTDTQYF. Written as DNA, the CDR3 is TGCGCCAGCAGCTCAGGGACAGACTACACAGATACGCAGTATTTT.

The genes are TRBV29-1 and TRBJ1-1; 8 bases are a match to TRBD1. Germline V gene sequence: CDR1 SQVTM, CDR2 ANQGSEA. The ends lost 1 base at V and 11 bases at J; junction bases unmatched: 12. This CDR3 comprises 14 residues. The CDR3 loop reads CSVEGPDRGVSAFF. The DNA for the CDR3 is TGCAGCGTTGAAGGACCCGACAGGGGAGTGAGTGCTTTCTTT.

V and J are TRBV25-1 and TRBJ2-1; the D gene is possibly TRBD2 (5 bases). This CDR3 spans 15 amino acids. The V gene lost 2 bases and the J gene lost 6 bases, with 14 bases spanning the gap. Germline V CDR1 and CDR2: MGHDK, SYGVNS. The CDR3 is CASSEIGTAGNEQFF. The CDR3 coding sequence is TGTGCCAGCAGTGAAATCGGCACTGCGGGCAATGAGCAGTTCTTC.

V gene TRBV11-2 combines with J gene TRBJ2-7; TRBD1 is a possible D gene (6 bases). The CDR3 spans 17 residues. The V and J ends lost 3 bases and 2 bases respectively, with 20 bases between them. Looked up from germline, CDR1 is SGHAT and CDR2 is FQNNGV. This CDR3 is CASSFLVGGAVAYEQYF. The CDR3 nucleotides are TGTGCCAGCAGCTTTCTAGTTGGGGGCGCGGTCGCCTACGAGCAGTACTTC.